This passage covers 28 T cell receptor beta chains from one sample sequenced in a study of shared clonotypes between healthy human individuals. CD45RO-negative cells were positively selected for CCR7, leaving out terminally differentiated effector memory CD45RA+ cells. Generated by immunoSEQ multiplex PCR, the TCRdb table keeps only in-frame clones and is missing some. The top ten clones hold 1.2% of a sample with under 2,000,000 clones, around 96% of them seen once. Material: naive CD8+ T cells sorted from blood. The receptors originated from a man aged 18 to 29 in good health.

The sample holds one count of this clone. The J gene is TRBJ1-1, the V gene TRBV11-2; 10 bases fit TRBD1. With 2 bases clipped from V and 10 bases from J, the junction kept 7 bases outside the gene matches. This CDR3 comprises 14 residues. Germline values: CDR1 SGHAT, CDR2 FQNNGV. The CDR3 is CASSLMTGGAGAFF. The CDR3 DNA reads TGTGCCAGCAGCTTAATGACAGGGGGCGCAGGAGCTTTCTTT.

With respect to this clone: The sample has other DNA sequences that encode this CDR3 too. The chain is built from TRBV27 and TRBJ2-3; TRBD2 aligns across 14 bases. The CDR3 has 16 residues. The junction had 3 bases not matched to a gene; V was cut back by 4 bases and J by 3 bases. The V gene's germline CDR1 is MNHEY and CDR2 SMNVEV (reference sequence). CDR3 sequence: CASSSGLAGGTDTQYF. The CDR3 coding sequence is TGTGCCAGCAGTTCCGGACTAGCGGGAGGTACAGATACGCAGTATTTT.

This sequence joins TRBV30 and TRBJ2-7, with D possibly matching TRBD2 (5 bases). The CDR3 is 13 residues long. The germline V gene encodes CDR1 GTSNPN and CDR2 SVGIG (reference sequence). Trimming shortened V by 2 bases and J by 7 bases, and 15 bases separated the two germline ends. The CDR3, as DNA: TGTGCCTGGAGTTTCCCGTTGGAGCGGGAGCAGTACTTC. This encodes CAWSFPLEREQYF.

The rearrangement uses TRBV7-9 and TRBJ2-1; D gene ambiguous. Per the germline V gene, CDR1 is SEHNR and CDR2 is FQNEAQ (reference sequence). The CDR3 runs to 14 residues. Deletions cut 1 base from V and 13 bases from J, with 17 bases between. CDR3 in amino acids: CASSLGLDPLFQFF. The CDR3 DNA is TGTGCCAGCAGCTTAGGGTTGGACCCTCTATTTCAGTTCTTC.

V usage is TRBV7-9 and J usage is TRBJ2-3; D call uncertain. The CDR3 loop spans 15 amino acids. Germline CDR1 is SEHNR and CDR2 is FQNEAQ (reference sequence). With 5 bases removed from V and 2 bases from J, the gap between germline ends came to 14 bases. The CDR3 region is CASSLPAYLTDTQYF. As DNA, the CDR3 is TGTGCCAGCAGCCTCCCGGCGTACCTCACAGATACGCAGTATTTT.

The V call is TRBV5-6, the J call TRBJ1-2; perhaps TRBD1 as D (5 bases). Germline V gives CDR1 SGHDT, CDR2 YYEEEE. V was clipped by 6 bases and J by 3 bases, with 18 bases between them. The length of the CDR3 is 15 residues. CDR3 DNA sequence: TGTGCCAGCACCCTCTCGCGGGGCCCGTACTATGGCTACACCTTC. Protein sequence: CASTLSRGPYYGYTF.

The V and J genes are TRBV5-1 and TRBJ1-2, with 7 bases matching TRBD1. CDR1 is SGHRS and CDR2 is YFSETQ in the germline V gene. CDR3 length equals 15 residues. With V trimmed by 4 bases and J by 4 bases, 10 bases remained unmatched. The CDR3 DNA sequence: TGCGCCAGCAGCGGCTGGGACAGCGGAACCTATGGCTACACCTTC. It yields the protein CASSGWDSGTYGYTF.

The chain combines TRBV11-2 with TRBJ2-1; the match to TRBD1 covers 7 bases. The germline CDR1 and CDR2 sequences are SGHAT and FQNNGV. V dropped 5 bases and J dropped 4; count of bases not matched to a gene: 2. CDR3 size: 13 residues. The CDR3 loop is CASSQGEYNEQFF. The CDR3 coding sequence is TGTGCCAGCAGCCAGGGGGAGTACAATGAGCAGTTCTTC. Full variable domain (missing parts from reference TRBV11-2 and TRBJ2-1): EAGVAQSPRYKIIEKRQSVAFWCNPISGHATLYWYQQILGQGPKLLIQFQNNGVVDDSQLPKDRFSAERLKGVDSTLKIQPAKLEDSAVYLCASSQGEYNEQFFGPGTRLTVL.

This clone is a singleton in its sample. V and J are TRBV7-9 and TRBJ1-6, with D unclear. The ends were cut back, 5 bases at V and 9 bases at J, with 11 bases in the middle. Per the germline V gene, CDR1 is SEHNR and CDR2 is FQNEAQ (reference sequence). The CDR3 sequence is 13 residues long. The CDR3 DNA follows: TGTGCCAGCAGCGCAACAGCAACTTCACCCCTCCACTTT. Protein: CASSATATSPLHF.

The chain is built from TRBV27 and TRBJ2-3; no firm D call. CDR3 size: 16 residues. V was cut by 6 bases and J by 0 bases, with 16 bases left in between. Germline loops: CDR1 MNHEY, CDR2 SMNVEV (reference sequence). The CDR3 DNA reads TGTGCCAGCAGCCGCCAAGAAGATGCGAGCACAGATACGCAGTATTTT. Its protein is CASSRQEDASTDTQYF.

This rearrangement joins TRBV6-5 to TRBJ2-2; the D gene is possibly TRBD1 (6 bases). CDR1 MNHEY and CDR2 SVGAGI come from the germline V gene. CDR3 size: 14 residues. Trimming shortened V by 4 bases and J by 2 bases, and 8 bases separated the two germline ends. Here the CDR3 reads CASSWTVNTGELFF. In DNA, the CDR3 is TGTGCCAGCAGTTGGACAGTTAACACCGGGGAGCTGTTTTTT.

In DNA form, the CDR3 reads TGTGCCAGCAGCTTTTCAGGGGAAGTCGAGCAGTACTTC. Translated: CASSFSGEVEQYF. The J gene is TRBJ2-7, the V gene TRBV7-6, with a weak D call TRBD1 (6 bases). Per germline, CDR1 SGHVS and CDR2 FNYEAQ. CDR3 length: 13 residues. V lost 3 bases and J lost 6, with 12 bases in between.

This chain joins TRBV10-3 and TRBJ2-7; D is unresolved. The CDR3 runs 12 residues. Germline assignment: CDR1 ENHRY and CDR2 SYGVKD. Deletions cut 0 bases from V and 5 bases from J, with 5 bases between. CDR3 sequence (DNA): TGTGCCATCAGTGAGTCGAGCGACGAGCAGTACTTC. Translation: CAISESSDEQYF.

This clone was seen once. V gene TRBV27 combines with J gene TRBJ2-7; the match to TRBD1 covers 7 bases. Germline CDR1 reads MNHEY; CDR2 reads SMNVEV (reference sequence). Losses at the gene ends were 2 bases for V and 3 bases for J; bases not matched to a gene: 4. The CDR3 covers 14 residues. The CDR3 bases are TGTGCCAGCAGTTTAAGTAGGGGGCACTACGAGCAGTACTTC. Amino acids: CASSLSRGHYEQYF.

In regard to this clone: In the same sample, other DNA sequences code for this CDR3. The rearrangement joins TRBV29-1 to TRBJ1-1; no clear D. The germline gives CDR1 SQVTM, CDR2 ANQGSEA. Trimming shortened V by 4 bases and J by 1 base, and 7 bases separated the two germline ends. This CDR3 is built from 12 residues. The CDR3 protein is CSVVSGNTEAFF. The CDR3 nucleotides are TGCAGCGTTGTGTCAGGGAACACTGAAGCTTTCTTT.

The V and J genes are TRBV7-9 and TRBJ2-5; D is perhaps TRBD2 (6 bases). V lost 3 bases and J lost 9, with 11 bases in between. Germline V lookup: CDR1 SEHNR, CDR2 FQNEAQ (reference sequence). This CDR3 has 12 residues. The CDR3 DNA follows: TGTGCCAGCAGCTTCGGGGAGGCGGCCCAGTACTTC. Translated, it gives CASSFGEAAQYF.

The chain carries TRBV29-1 and TRBJ1-1; no definite D call. Trimming cost V 0 bases and J 0 bases, with 11 bases left between them. Germline CDR1 reads SQVTM; CDR2 reads ANQGSEA. The CDR3 totals 15 residues. The DNA of the CDR3 is TGCAGCGTTGAAGACGACTCCTTAATGAACACTGAAGCTTTCTTT. Translating gives CSVEDDSLMNTEAFF.

The genes are TRBV6-5 and TRBJ1-3; perhaps TRBD1 as D (5 bases). The CDR3 is made up of 16 amino acids. CDR1 is MNHEY, CDR2 SVGAGI, per germline. Between the trimmed V and J ends, which lost 4 bases and 0 bases, there was a span of 13 bases. The CDR3 DNA reads TGTGCCAGCAGTTCGGGACTGCCCGACTCTGGAAACACCATATATTTT. This codes for CASSSGLPDSGNTIYF.

This clone was seen once. For the CDR3, the DNA is TGCGCCAGCAGCCAAGGGCTGACAGTCTATGGCTACACCTTC. Protein product: CASSQGLTVYGYTF. J is TRBJ1-2 and V is TRBV4-3; tentatively, D is TRBD1 (5 bases). V was shortened by 1 base and J by 4 bases, with 10 bases between the two germline ends. The CDR3 runs to 14 residues. Germline V CDR1 and CDR2: LGHNA, YSLEER.

V and J are TRBV4-1 and TRBJ2-2; 8 positions match TRBD2. The CDR3 loop spans 15 amino acids. Germline CDR1 reads MGHRA; CDR2 reads YSYEKL. Trimming removed 4 bases from V and 4 bases from J; junction bases left unmatched: 5. The CDR3 DNA sequence: TGCGCCAGCAGCCGGTCGGGAGGGAGCACCGGGGAGCTGTTTTTT. It translates to CASSRSGGSTGELFF.

The chain links TRBV7-9 to TRBJ2-7, with D unclear. The V end was cut by 5 bases, the J end by 2 bases, with 13 bases between. Looked up from germline, CDR1 is SEHNR and CDR2 is FQNEAQ (reference sequence). The CDR3 loop spans 14 amino acids. The CDR3 sequence: CASSPLGGAYEQYF. Here the CDR3 DNA reads TGTGCCAGCAGCCCCCTCGGTGGCGCCTACGAGCAGTACTTC.

The chain uses TRBV7-6 and TRBJ1-4; D not certain. V gave up 5 bases and J gave up 4 bases, with 11 bases separating them. The CDR3 has 14 residues. CDR1 SGHVS and CDR2 FNYEAQ come from the germline V gene. CDR3 loop: CASSPDGLNEKLFF. DNA of the CDR3: TGTGCCAGCAGCCCGGACGGACTTAATGAAAAACTGTTTTTT. Looking up the rest from reference TRBV7-6 and TRBJ1-4 gives the full variable domain: GAGVSQSPRYKVTKRGQDVALRCDPISGHVSLYWYRQALGQGPEFLTYFNYEAQQDKSGLPNDRFSAERPEGSISTLTIQRTEQRDSAMYRCASSPDGLNEKLFFGSGTQLSVL.

V usage is TRBV4-1 and J usage is TRBJ2-7, with TRBD1 matching over 7 bases. V was pared by 1 base and J by 5 bases, with 5 bases of the junction left unmatched. The CDR3 is 14 amino acids. Germline V gene data show CDR1 as MGHRA and CDR2 as YSYEKL. The chain's CDR3 is CASSQVTGQNEQYF. The CDR3 DNA sequence: TGCGCCAGCAGCCAAGTGACGGGACAGAACGAGCAGTACTTC.

The chain carries TRBV7-2 and TRBJ2-7; 10 bases fit TRBD1. The CDR3 is made up of 12 amino acids. Germline trimming cut 8 bases from V and 5 bases from J; bases unmatched to any gene: 3. CDR1 is SGHTA and CDR2 is FQGNSA in the germline V gene. The CDR3 loop is CASRDRGNEQYF. CDR3 nucleotide sequence: TGTGCCAGCCGGGACAGGGGAAACGAGCAGTACTTC. The full variable domain, rest sourced from reference TRBV7-2 and TRBJ2-7, is GAGVSQSPSNKVTEKGKDVELRCDPISGHTALYWYRQSLGQGLEFLIYFQGNSAPDKSGLPSDRFSAERTGGSVSTLTIQRTQQEDSAVYLCASRDRGNEQYFGPGTRLTVT.

V gene TRBV28 combines with J gene TRBJ1-4, with 7 bases fitting TRBD1. CDR3 length equals 15 residues. After removal of 5 bases from V and 6 bases from J, the junction contained 9 bases not matched to a gene. Germline values: CDR1 MDHEN, CDR2 SYDVKM. Here the CDR3 reads CASSPTGVVDEKLFF. The CDR3 DNA sequence: TGTGCCAGCAGTCCTACAGGGGTTGTGGATGAAAAACTGTTTTTT. Variable domain in full (rest from reference TRBV28 and TRBJ1-4): DVKVTQSSRYLVKRTGEKVFLECVQDMDHENMFWYRQDPGLGLRLIYFSYDVKMKEKGDIPEGYSVSREKKERFSLILESASTNQTSMYLCASSPTGVVDEKLFFGSGTQLSVL.

This rearrangement joins TRBV11-2 to TRBJ2-5; D gene unclear. This CDR3 spans 14 amino acids. The germline V gene encodes CDR1 SGHAT and CDR2 FQNNGV. The V gene lost 1 base and the J gene lost 5 bases, with 11 bases spanning the gap. The CDR3 loop is CASSLGVGLETQYF. CDR3 coding DNA: TGTGCCAGCAGCTTAGGGGTGGGTTTGGAGACCCAGTACTTC.

This clone showed up just once. This chain joins TRBV7-3 and TRBJ2-7; no firm D call. Trimming took off 2 bases at V and 2 bases at J, with 10 bases between the two ends. The CDR3 sequence is 14 residues long. Germline V CDR1 and CDR2: SGHTA, FQGTGA. DNA for the CDR3: TGTGCCAGCAGCTTAGTAGGCAGGACCTACGAGCAGTACTTC. It translates to CASSLVGRTYEQYF.

The chain uses TRBV6-5 and TRBJ2-1, with TRBD2 as a possible D gene (5 bases). This CDR3 contains 15 residues. V was pared by 8 bases and J by 0 bases, with 14 bases between. Germline V gene data show CDR1 as MNHEY and CDR2 as SVGAGI. The CDR3: CASRGLPSSYNEQFF. The CDR3 nucleotides are TGTGCCAGCCGAGGGCTACCGAGCTCCTACAATGAGCAGTTCTTC.